A single sample gave rise to the 30 T cell receptor beta chains below, sequenced in a study of T cells after yellow fever vaccination. TCRdb re-analysed the 5' RACE reads in MiXCR, keeping a single row per CDR3 protein. The table lists more than 300,000 distinct CDR3 sequences, 4% to 5.5% of them singletons. The sample here was PBMCs, taken 15 days after the yellow fever booster vaccination. These receptors all stem from a man aged 18 to 30 who received the YFV17D yellow fever vaccine.

At least ten counts were recorded for this clonotype. CDR3: CASSYTRGELFF. In nucleotides, the CDR3 is TGTGCCAGCAGTTACACTCGCGGGGAGCTGTTTTTT. This chain uses TRBV27 with TRBJ2-2; D unresolved. The CDR3 has 12 residues. The ends were cut back, 4 bases at V and 7 bases at J, with 7 bases in the middle. Per the germline V gene, CDR1 is MNHEY and CDR2 is SMNVEV (reference sequence).

This clonotype was detected many times. The rearrangement uses TRBV4-3 and TRBJ2-7; tentatively, D is TRBD1 or TRBD2 (5 bases each). The CDR3 has 17 residues. The V end lost 2 bases, the J end lost 2 bases, and 19 bases lay between the germline ends. The germline gives CDR1 LGHNA, CDR2 YSLEER. CDR3 sequence reads: CASSQLARDLNPYEQYF. The CDR3 DNA follows: TGCGCCAGCAGCCAATTGGCCCGGGACCTCAATCCCTACGAGCAGTACTTC.

This clonotype was counted ten times or more. The chain joins TRBV20-1 to TRBJ2-3, with 7 bases fitting TRBD2. The CDR3 sequence is 15 residues long. The germline CDR1 and CDR2 sequences are DFQATT and SNEGSKA (reference sequence). Trimming at V came to 3 bases and at J to 6 bases, leaving 12 bases not matched to a gene. The CDR3 nucleotides read TGCAGTGCTAGTACCAGTAGCGGGCGAAGGGATACGCAGTATTTT. Its translation: CSASTSSGRRDTQYF.

This clonotype was recorded a few times. The chain combines TRBV4-1 with TRBJ1-3; 8 nucleotides line up with TRBD1. The CDR3 spans 16 residues. With 6 bases clipped from V and 0 bases from J, the junction kept 7 bases outside the gene matches. Germline CDR1 reads MGHRA; CDR2 reads YSYEKL. The CDR3: CASSRQGPSSGNTIYF. DNA for the CDR3: TGCGCCAGCAGTAGACAGGGGCCGAGCTCTGGAAACACCATATATTTT.

This clonotype was counted only a few times. The chain has TRBV10-3 and TRBJ1-2; D remains ambiguous. The CDR3 spans 14 residues. V was pared by 0 bases and J by 8 bases, with 13 bases between. Germline lookup yields CDR1 ENHRY and CDR2 SYGVKD. CDR3 loop: CAISESTGLIGYTF. For the CDR3, the DNA is TGTGCCATCAGTGAGTCGACTGGGCTGATAGGCTACACCTTC.

At least ten counts were recorded for this clonotype. V usage is TRBV3-1 and J usage is TRBJ1-1; unclear D gene. Germline CDR1 reads LGHDT; CDR2 reads YNNKEL (reference sequence). The ends were cut back, 7 bases at V and 1 base at J, with 13 bases in the middle. The CDR3 is made up of 14 amino acids. This CDR3 reads CASTWGSRNTEAFF. Written as DNA, the CDR3 is TGTGCCAGCACCTGGGGTTCGAGGAACACTGAAGCTTTCTTT.

Many counts were recorded for this clonotype. The V call is TRBV7-3, the J call TRBJ2-5; D gene unclear. Germline CDR1 reads SGHTA; CDR2 reads FQGTGA. The CDR3 has 15 residues. With 5 bases removed from V and 4 bases from J, the gap between germline ends came to 17 bases. DNA of the CDR3: TGTGCCAGCAGCGAGATTATGGGTTGGGGAGAGACCCAGTACTTC. This codes for CASSEIMGWGETQYF.

This clonotype appeared many times. V gene TRBV5-1 combines with J gene TRBJ2-7; D not resolved. CDR3 length: 16 residues. V lost 0 bases and J 2 bases, leaving 15 bases between the germline ends. Looked up from germline, CDR1 is SGHRS and CDR2 is YFSETQ. CDR3 sequence (DNA): TGCGCCAGCAGCTTGGTGGCGGCTGTTCCCCCCTACGAGCAGTACTTC. As protein: CASSLVAAVPPYEQYF.

This clonotype was seen ten or more times. The J gene is TRBJ2-7, the V gene TRBV7-2; D unresolved. This CDR3 contains 15 residues. The V gene lost 5 bases and the J gene lost 3 bases, with 17 bases spanning the gap. CDR1 SGHTA and CDR2 FQGNSA come from the germline V gene. The CDR3 reads CASSPDLTEIYEQYF. The DNA of the CDR3 is TGTGCCAGCAGCCCCGATTTAACAGAGATCTACGAGCAGTACTTC.

This clonotype was seen repeatedly, ten times or more. The chain carries TRBV20-1 and TRBJ1-3; D gene ambiguous. V shed 6 bases and J shed 4 bases, with 19 bases lying between them. This CDR3 contains 15 residues. Germline lookup yields CDR1 DFQATT and CDR2 SNEGSKA (reference sequence). The CDR3 loop is CSALPPGSRGNTIYF. DNA for the CDR3: TGCAGTGCCCTTCCTCCAGGCTCGCGAGGAAACACCATATATTTT.

This clonotype has more than one count but fewer than ten. The rearrangement links TRBV10-3 to TRBJ2-7; D may correspond to TRBD1 or TRBD2 (5 bases each). The CDR3 totals 14 residues. Trimming stripped 11 bases from V and 4 bases from J, with 21 bases between. The germline CDR1 and CDR2 sequences are ENHRY and SYGVKD. The CDR3 DNA is TGTGCCGCACAGGTCGGGGCTGGGGAATACGAGCAGTACTTC. The encoded protein is CAAQVGAGEYEQYF.

There are a few counts of this clonotype. The chain links TRBV20-1 to TRBJ1-5; 9 bases are shared with TRBD1. With 6 bases clipped from V and 4 bases from J, the junction kept 7 bases outside the gene matches. Germline V gives CDR1 DFQATT, CDR2 SNEGSKA (reference sequence). The CDR3 consists of 14 residues. This chain's CDR3 is CSAYRQGGNQPQHF. In nucleotides, the CDR3 is TGCAGTGCCTATAGACAGGGGGGGAATCAGCCCCAGCATTTT.

This rearrangement joins TRBV7-6 to TRBJ2-1; 10 bases match TRBD2. From germline, CDR1 is SGHVS and CDR2 FNYEAQ. The CDR3 spans 15 residues. V lost 5 bases to trimming and J lost 7 bases; unmatched junction nucleotides: 8. The CDR3 region has the DNA TGTGCCAGCAGCAAACGAGCGGGGGGGACAAATGAGCAGTTCTTC. Its translation is CASSKRAGGTNEQFF.

This clonotype has at least ten counts. The CDR3 bases are TGCGCCAGCAGCTTGGAACAGGGGAGGGCTTTCTTT. This translates into CASSLEQGRAFF. The chain employs TRBV5-1 and TRBJ1-1, with 7 bases identical to TRBD1. The CDR3 is made up of 12 amino acids. Germline V gene lookup returns CDR1 SGHRS and CDR2 YFSETQ. Trimming removed 0 bases from V and 11 bases from J; junction bases left unmatched: 4.

There are many counts of this clonotype. J is TRBJ1-5 and V is TRBV6-6, with TRBD1 matching 9 bases. The CDR3 has 15 residues. The V gene's germline CDR1 is MNHNY and CDR2 SVGAGI (reference sequence). The V and J ends lost 9 bases and 5 bases, in that order; junction bases with no gene match: 11. CDR3 sequence (DNA): TGTGCCAGTAAAAGGACAGGGGAGCCCCATCAGCCCCAGCATTTT. Translation: CASKRTGEPHQPQHF.

This clonotype was found a few times. J is TRBJ2-6 and V is TRBV12-5; weak D call: TRBD1 (5 bases). This CDR3 has 17 amino acids. Per the germline V gene, CDR1 is LGHNT and CDR2 is FRNRAP. Trimming removed 4 bases at V and 4 bases at J, with 17 bases between. The CDR3 bases are TGTGCTAGTGGTTCCACCCCAGGGTTTTCAGGGGCCAACGTCCTGACTTTC. Its protein product is CASGSTPGFSGANVLTF.

This clonotype was seen at least ten times. The chain has TRBV4-1 and TRBJ1-1; D is unclear. The CDR3 is 13 residues long. Per germline, CDR1 MGHRA and CDR2 YSYEKL. Trimming left V 7 bases short and J 5 bases short, with 14 bases between. CDR3 sequence reads: CASTPELRTEAFF. In nucleotides, the CDR3 is TGCGCCAGCACCCCAGAGTTGCGGACTGAAGCTTTCTTT.

This chain connects TRBV12-3 or TRBV12-4 to TRBJ2-6; D might be TRBD1 (6 bases). The ends were cut back, 4 bases at V and 0 bases at J, with 19 bases in the middle. The CDR3 totals 19 residues. In nucleotides, the CDR3 is TGTGCCAGCAGTTCTGATGCAGTGTCAGGGGCCTCTGGGGCCAACGTCCTGACTTTC. Its translation is CASSSDAVSGASGANVLTF.

The V gene is TRBV30, the J gene TRBJ2-1, with a possible D match to TRBD2 (5 bases). V was cut by 4 bases and J by 10 bases, with 17 bases left in between. The CDR3 runs 13 residues. The V gene's germline CDR1 is GTSNPN and CDR2 SVGIG (reference sequence). The CDR3 DNA follows: TGTGCCTGGAATACGGACTCATTGCGCGAGCAGTTCTTC. Its translation: CAWNTDSLREQFF.

This clonotype was counted many times. V gene TRBV29-1 combines with J gene TRBJ2-5; no firm D call. CDR1 is SQVTM, CDR2 ANQGSEA, per germline. The length of the CDR3 is 12 residues. Trimming cost V 6 bases and J 4 bases, with 12 bases left between them. The CDR3 coding sequence is TGCAGCGTAGACCCGGGCGGAGAGACCCAGTACTTC. Protein product: CSVDPGGETQYF.

V usage is TRBV7-2 and J usage is TRBJ2-2; D might be TRBD2 (5 bases). Trimming pared 1 base from V and 5 bases from J, leaving 14 bases between. CDR1 SGHTA and CDR2 FQGNSA come from the germline V gene. The CDR3 is 16 amino acids. In DNA form, the CDR3 reads TGTGCCAGCAGCTTAGGGTCGGGAACCCTGACCGGGGAGCTGTTTTTT. Translated, it gives CASSLGSGTLTGELFF. The full variable domain, completed using reference TRBV7-2 and TRBJ2-2, is GAGVSQSPSNKVTEKGKDVELRCDPISGHTALYWYRQSLGQGLEFLIYFQGNSAPDKSGLPSDRFSAERTGGSVSTLTIQRTQQEDSAVYLCASSLGSGTLTGELFFGEGSRLTVL.

This clonotype has more than one count but fewer than ten. The CDR3 spells CAGGAVQPQHF. CDR3 coding DNA: TGTGCCGGGGGTGCTGTTCAGCCCCAGCATTTT. This rearrangement joins TRBV6-1 to TRBJ1-5; D is perhaps TRBD1 (5 bases). Germline CDR1 is MNHNS and CDR2 is SASEGT. With 11 bases removed from V and 6 bases from J, the gap between germline ends came to 11 bases. The CDR3 has 11 amino acids.

This clonotype was counted ten times or more. This chain connects TRBV12-3 or TRBV12-4 to TRBJ2-5; 8 positions agree with TRBD1. The CDR3 spans 14 residues. The ends lost 7 bases at V and 1 base at J; junction bases unmatched: 5. The DNA of the CDR3 is TGTGCCAGCACTCTGACAGGGGTCCAAGAGACCCAGTACTTC. Protein: CASTLTGVQETQYF.

This clonotype has a handful of counts. The chain couples TRBV28 to TRBJ2-4, with 12 bases matching TRBD2. CDR1 is MDHEN, CDR2 SYDVKM, per germline. CDR3 size: 16 residues. The trim removed 5 bases at V and 4 bases at J, leaving 6 bases unmatched. CDR3 nucleotide sequence: TGTGCCAGCAGTCCCGGGACTAGCGGGCTTAAAAACATTCAGTACTTC. It yields the protein CASSPGTSGLKNIQYF.

This clonotype showed up just a few times. The J gene is TRBJ1-1, the V gene TRBV4-1; the D gene is possibly TRBD1 (6 bases). Looked up from germline, CDR1 is MGHRA and CDR2 is YSYEKL. V was clipped by 0 bases and J by 3 bases, with 11 bases between them. The CDR3 is 15 amino acids. The CDR3 region has the DNA TGCGCCAGCAGCCAAGAAGGCAACAGGGACACTGAAGCTTTCTTT. Translating it yields CASSQEGNRDTEAFF.

This clonotype was seen at least ten times. This chain joins TRBV27 and TRBJ1-5; no reliable D call. The CDR3 has 13 amino acids. V was shortened by 6 bases and J by 7 bases, with 13 bases between the two germline ends. CDR1 MNHEY and CDR2 SMNVEV come from the germline V gene (reference sequence). The DNA for the CDR3 is TGTGCCAGCAGCTTAGGAGTAGGGCAGCCCCAGCATTTT. It specifies CASSLGVGQPQHF.

This clonotype appeared many times. The chain couples TRBV27 to TRBJ2-7, with D uncertain. Per germline, CDR1 MNHEY and CDR2 SMNVEV (reference sequence). The CDR3 extends over 13 amino acids. Trimming shortened V by 10 bases and J by 2 bases, and 15 bases separated the two germline ends. This CDR3 reads CATAVVPTYEQYF. For the CDR3, the DNA is TGTGCCACCGCGGTCGTGCCCACCTACGAGCAGTACTTC.

This clonotype was observed at least ten times. The chain recombines TRBV5-6 with TRBJ1-6, with 8 bases lining up with TRBD1. Germline loops: CDR1 SGHDT, CDR2 YYEEEE. This CDR3 comprises 16 residues. V gave up 4 bases and J gave up 10 bases; unmatched junction bases: 13. Here the CDR3 reads CASSPPSDRAGSPLHF. CDR3 sequence (DNA): TGTGCCAGCAGCCCGCCCTCGGACAGGGCGGGCTCACCCCTCCACTTT.

This chain uses TRBV20-1 with TRBJ1-2, with D possibly being TRBD1 (6 bases). This CDR3 has 14 amino acids. CDR1 DFQATT and CDR2 SNEGSKA come from the germline V gene (reference sequence). The CDR3 protein is CIFTRDNANYGYTF. The DNA for the CDR3 is TGCATTTTCACTCGGGACAATGCTAACTATGGCTACACCTTC.

This clonotype has just a few counts. The gene calls are TRBV28 and TRBJ2-1, with D uncertain. The germline CDR1 and CDR2 sequences are MDHEN and SYDVKM. The CDR3 has 14 amino acids. V was shortened by 4 bases and J by 5 bases, with 12 bases between the two germline ends. CDR3 sequence reads: CASSSPGPNNEQFF. CDR3 nucleotide sequence: TGTGCCAGCAGTTCACCCGGTCCGAACAATGAGCAGTTCTTC. The full variable domain, its missing parts supplied by reference TRBV28 and TRBJ2-1, is DVKVTQSSRYLVKRTGEKVFLECVQDMDHENMFWYRQDPGLGLRLIYFSYDVKMKEKGDIPEGYSVSREKKERFSLILESASTNQTSMYLCASSSPGPNNEQFFGPGTRLTVL.